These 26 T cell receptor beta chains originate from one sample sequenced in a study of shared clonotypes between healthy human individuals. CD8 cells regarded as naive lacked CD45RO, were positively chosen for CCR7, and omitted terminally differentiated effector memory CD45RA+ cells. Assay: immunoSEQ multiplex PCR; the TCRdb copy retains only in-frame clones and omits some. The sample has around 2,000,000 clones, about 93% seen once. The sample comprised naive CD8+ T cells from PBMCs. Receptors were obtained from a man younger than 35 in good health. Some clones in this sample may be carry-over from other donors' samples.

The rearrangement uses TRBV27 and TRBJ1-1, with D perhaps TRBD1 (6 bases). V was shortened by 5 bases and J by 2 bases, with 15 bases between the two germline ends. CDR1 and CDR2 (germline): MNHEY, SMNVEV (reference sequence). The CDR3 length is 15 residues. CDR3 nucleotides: TGTGCCAGCAGTGAGGGGGGCAGAGCTAACACTGAAGCTTTCTTT. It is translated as CASSEGGRANTEAFF.

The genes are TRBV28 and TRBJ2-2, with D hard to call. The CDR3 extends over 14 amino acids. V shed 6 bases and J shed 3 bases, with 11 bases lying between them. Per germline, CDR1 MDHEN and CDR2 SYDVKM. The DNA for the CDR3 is TGTGCCAGCAGCCAGAAGACTGACACCGGGGAGCTGTTTTTT. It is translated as CASSQKTDTGELFF.

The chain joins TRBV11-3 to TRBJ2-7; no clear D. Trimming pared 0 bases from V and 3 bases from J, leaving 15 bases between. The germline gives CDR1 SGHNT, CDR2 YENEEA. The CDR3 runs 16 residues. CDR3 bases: TGTGCCAGCAGCTTAGAACCCGAGACGGAAGACTACGAGCAGTACTTC. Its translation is CASSLEPETEDYEQYF.

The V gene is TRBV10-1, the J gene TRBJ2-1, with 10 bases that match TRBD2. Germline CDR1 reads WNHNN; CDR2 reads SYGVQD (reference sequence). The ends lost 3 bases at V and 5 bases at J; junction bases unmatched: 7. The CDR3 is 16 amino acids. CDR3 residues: CASSDRLAGDHNEQFF. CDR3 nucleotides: TGCGCCAGCAGTGACCGCCTAGCGGGGGACCACAATGAGCAGTTCTTC.

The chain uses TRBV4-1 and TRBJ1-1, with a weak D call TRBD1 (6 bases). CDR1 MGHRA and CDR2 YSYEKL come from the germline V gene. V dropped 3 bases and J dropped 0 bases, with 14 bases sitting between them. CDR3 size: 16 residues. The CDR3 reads CASSHRTVRMNTEAFF. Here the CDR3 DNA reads TGCGCCAGCAGCCATAGGACAGTGCGAATGAACACTGAAGCTTTCTTT.

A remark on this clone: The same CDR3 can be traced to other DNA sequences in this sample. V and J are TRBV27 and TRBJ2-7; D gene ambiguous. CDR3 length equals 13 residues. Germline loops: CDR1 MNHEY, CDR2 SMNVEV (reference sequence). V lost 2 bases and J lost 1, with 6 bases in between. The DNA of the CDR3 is TGTGCCAGCAGTTTAAGTGGATCCTACGAGCAGTACTTC. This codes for CASSLSGSYEQYF.

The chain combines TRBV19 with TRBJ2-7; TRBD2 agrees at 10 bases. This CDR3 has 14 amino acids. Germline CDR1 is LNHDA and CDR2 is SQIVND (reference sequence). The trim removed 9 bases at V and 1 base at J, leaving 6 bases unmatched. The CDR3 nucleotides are TGTGCCAGCGCCGCGGGACTAGCGTCCTACGAGCAGTACTTC. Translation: CASAAGLASYEQYF.

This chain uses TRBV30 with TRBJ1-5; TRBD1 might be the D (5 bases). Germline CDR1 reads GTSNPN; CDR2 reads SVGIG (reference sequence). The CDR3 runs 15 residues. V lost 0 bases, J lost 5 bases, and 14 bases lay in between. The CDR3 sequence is CAWSVMTEWDQPQHF. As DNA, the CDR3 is TGTGCCTGGAGTGTAATGACAGAGTGGGATCAGCCCCAGCATTTT.

The CDR3 DNA follows: TGTGCCAGTTGGGACTTAGAAGGGACTGAAGCTTTCTTT. It translates to CASWDLEGTEAFF. The J gene is TRBJ1-1, the V gene TRBV19; the D gene is possibly TRBD1 (5 bases). Trimming cost V 8 bases and J 5 bases, with 15 bases left between them. This CDR3 has 13 amino acids. Germline V gene sequence: CDR1 LNHDA, CDR2 SQIVND (reference sequence).

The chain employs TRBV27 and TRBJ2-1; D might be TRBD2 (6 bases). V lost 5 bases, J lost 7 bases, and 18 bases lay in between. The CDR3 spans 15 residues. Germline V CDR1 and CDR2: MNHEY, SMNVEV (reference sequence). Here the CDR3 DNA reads TGTGCCAGCAGTGGGGACTGGAAACCGGGGAATGAGCAGTTCTTC. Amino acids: CASSGDWKPGNEQFF.

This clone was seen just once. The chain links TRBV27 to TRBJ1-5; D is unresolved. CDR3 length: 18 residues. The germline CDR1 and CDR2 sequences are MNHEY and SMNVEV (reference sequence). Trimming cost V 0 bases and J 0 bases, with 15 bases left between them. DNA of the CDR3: TGTGCCAGCAGTTTATCGGCCCGATACCGACTTAGCAATCAGCCCCAGCATTTT. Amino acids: CASSLSARYRLSNQPQHF.

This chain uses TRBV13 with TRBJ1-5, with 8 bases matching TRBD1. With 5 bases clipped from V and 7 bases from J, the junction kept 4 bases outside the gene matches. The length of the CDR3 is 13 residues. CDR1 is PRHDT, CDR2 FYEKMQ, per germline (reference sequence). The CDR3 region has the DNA TGTGCCAGCAGCGGACAGGGCACCCAGCCCCAGCATTTT. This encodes CASSGQGTQPQHF. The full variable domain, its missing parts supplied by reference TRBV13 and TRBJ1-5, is AAGVIQSPRHLIKEKRETATLKCYPIPRHDTVYWYQQGPGQDPQFLISFYEKMQSDKGSIPDRFSAQQFSDYHSELNMSSLELGDSALYFCASSGQGTQPQHFGDGTRLSIL.

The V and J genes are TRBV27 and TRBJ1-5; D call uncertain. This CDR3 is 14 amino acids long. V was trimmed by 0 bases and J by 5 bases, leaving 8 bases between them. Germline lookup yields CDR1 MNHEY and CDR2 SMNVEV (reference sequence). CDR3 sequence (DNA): TGTGCCAGCAGTTTATCTGTCAGCCATCAGCCCCAGCATTTT. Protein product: CASSLSVSHQPQHF.

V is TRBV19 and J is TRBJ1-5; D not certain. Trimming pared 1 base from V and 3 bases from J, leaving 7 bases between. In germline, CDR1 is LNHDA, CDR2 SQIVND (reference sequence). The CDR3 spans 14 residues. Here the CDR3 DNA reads TGTGCCAGTAGTATAGTAACAGTCAATCAGCCCCAGCATTTT. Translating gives CASSIVTVNQPQHF. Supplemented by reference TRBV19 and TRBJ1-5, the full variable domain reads DGGITQSPKYLFRKEGQNVTLSCEQNLNHDAMYWYRQDPGQGLRLIYYSQIVNDFQKGDIAEGYSVSREKKESFPLTVTSAQKNPTAFYLCASSIVTVNQPQHFGDGTRLSIL.

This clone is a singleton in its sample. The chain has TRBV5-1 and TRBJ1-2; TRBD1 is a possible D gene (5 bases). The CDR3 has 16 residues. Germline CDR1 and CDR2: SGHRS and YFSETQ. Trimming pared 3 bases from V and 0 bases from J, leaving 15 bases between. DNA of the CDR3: TGCGCCAGCAGCTCCCTCACAGGTCTCGCTAACTATGGCTACACCTTC. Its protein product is CASSSLTGLANYGYTF. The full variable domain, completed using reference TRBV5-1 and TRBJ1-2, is KAGVTQTPRYLIKTRGQQVTLSCSPISGHRSVSWYQQTPGQGLQFLFEYFSETQRNKGNFPGRFSGRQFSNSRSEMNVSTLELGDSALYLCASSSLTGLANYGYTFGSGTRLTVV.

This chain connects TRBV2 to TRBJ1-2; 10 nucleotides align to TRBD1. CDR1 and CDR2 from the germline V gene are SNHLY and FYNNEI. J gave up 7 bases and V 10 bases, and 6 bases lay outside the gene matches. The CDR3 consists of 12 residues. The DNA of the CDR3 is TGTGCCACCTGGGACAGGGGCCGTGGCTACACCTTC. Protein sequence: CATWDRGRGYTF.

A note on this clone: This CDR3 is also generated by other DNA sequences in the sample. In nucleotides, the CDR3 is TGTGCCAGCAGTTTACGGACAGGGAGAGAGACCCAGTACTTC. This codes for CASSLRTGRETQYF. The chain recombines TRBV27 with TRBJ2-5, with TRBD1 matching over 8 bases. CDR3 length: 14 residues. V lost 2 bases and J lost 4; bases outside the gene matches: 3. The germline V gene has CDR1 MNHEY and CDR2 SMNVEV (reference sequence).

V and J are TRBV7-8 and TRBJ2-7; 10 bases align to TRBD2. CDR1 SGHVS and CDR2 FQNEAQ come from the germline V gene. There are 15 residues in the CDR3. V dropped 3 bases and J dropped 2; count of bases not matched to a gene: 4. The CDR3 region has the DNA TGTGCCAGCAGCTTCCCCGGACTAGCGGCCTACGAGCAGTACTTC. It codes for CASSFPGLAAYEQYF.

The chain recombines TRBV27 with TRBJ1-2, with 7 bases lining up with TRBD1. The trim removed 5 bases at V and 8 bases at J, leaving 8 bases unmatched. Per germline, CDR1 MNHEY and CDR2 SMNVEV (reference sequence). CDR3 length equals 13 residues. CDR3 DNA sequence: TGTGCCAGCAGTGACCCGACAGGGCGGGGCTACACCTTC. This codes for CASSDPTGRGYTF.

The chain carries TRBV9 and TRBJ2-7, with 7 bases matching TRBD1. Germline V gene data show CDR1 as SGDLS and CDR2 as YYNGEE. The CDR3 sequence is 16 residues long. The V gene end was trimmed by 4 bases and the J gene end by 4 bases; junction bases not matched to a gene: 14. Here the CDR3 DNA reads TGTGCCAGCAGCCTCGCCCCAGACAGGGTTCGGTACGAGCAGTACTTC. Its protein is CASSLAPDRVRYEQYF.

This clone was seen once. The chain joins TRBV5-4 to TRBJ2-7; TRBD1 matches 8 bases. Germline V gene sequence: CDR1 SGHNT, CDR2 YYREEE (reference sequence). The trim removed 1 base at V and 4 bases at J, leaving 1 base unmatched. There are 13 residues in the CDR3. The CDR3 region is CASSLTGGYEQYF. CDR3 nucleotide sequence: TGTGCCAGCAGCTTGACAGGGGGTTACGAGCAGTACTTC.

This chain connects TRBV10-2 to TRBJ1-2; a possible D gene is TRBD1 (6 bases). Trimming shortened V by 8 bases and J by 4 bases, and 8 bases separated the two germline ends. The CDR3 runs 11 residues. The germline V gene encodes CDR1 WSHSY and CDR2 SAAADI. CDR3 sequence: CASGTPYGYTF. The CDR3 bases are TGCGCCAGCGGGACACCCTATGGCTACACCTTC.

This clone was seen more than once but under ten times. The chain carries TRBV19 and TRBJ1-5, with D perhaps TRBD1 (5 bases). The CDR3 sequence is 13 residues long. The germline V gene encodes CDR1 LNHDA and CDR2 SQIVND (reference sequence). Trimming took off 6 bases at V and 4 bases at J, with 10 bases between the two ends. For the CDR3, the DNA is TGTGCCAGTAGGCTACAGGAGAATCAGCCCCAGCATTTT. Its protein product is CASRLQENQPQHF. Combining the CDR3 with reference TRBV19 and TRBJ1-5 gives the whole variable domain DGGITQSPKYLFRKEGQNVTLSCEQNLNHDAMYWYRQDPGQGLRLIYYSQIVNDFQKGDIAEGYSVSREKKESFPLTVTSAQKNPTAFYLCASRLQENQPQHFGDGTRLSIL.

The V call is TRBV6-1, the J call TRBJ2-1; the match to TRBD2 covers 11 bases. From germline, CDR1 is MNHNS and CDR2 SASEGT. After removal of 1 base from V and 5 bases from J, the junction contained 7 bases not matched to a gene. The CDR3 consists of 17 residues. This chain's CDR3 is CASSEGLAGGWDNEQFF. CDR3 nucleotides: TGTGCCAGCAGTGAAGGGCTAGCGGGAGGATGGGACAATGAGCAGTTCTTC.

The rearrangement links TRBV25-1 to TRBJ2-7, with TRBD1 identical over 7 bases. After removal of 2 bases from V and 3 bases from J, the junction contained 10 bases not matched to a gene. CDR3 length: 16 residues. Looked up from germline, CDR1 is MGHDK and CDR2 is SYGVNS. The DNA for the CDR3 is TGTGCCAGCAGTGAACCAAGACAGGGCCCGAACTACGAGCAGTACTTC. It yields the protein CASSEPRQGPNYEQYF.

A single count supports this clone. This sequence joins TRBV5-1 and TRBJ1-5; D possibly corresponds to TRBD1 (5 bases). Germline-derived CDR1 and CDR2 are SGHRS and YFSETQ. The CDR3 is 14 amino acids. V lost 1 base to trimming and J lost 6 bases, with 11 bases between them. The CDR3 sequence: CASSLLGESQPQHF. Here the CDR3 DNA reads TGCGCCAGCAGCTTGCTAGGGGAGAGTCAGCCCCAGCATTTT.